This TCR beta chain originates from a study of cytomegalovirus exposure and HLA in healthy donors. Looking at the study overall: Of over 300 genotyped donors, 81% clustered with self-reported Caucasian donors.

This CDR3 has 15 amino acids. Trimming removed 2 bases from V and 6 bases from J; junction bases left unmatched: 5. Germline V gives CDR1 SGHAT, CDR2 FQNNGV. Use of 60 Vbeta and 13 Jbeta primers characterized the PCR. Clones were read by immunoSEQ multiplex PCR, and TCRdb kept only the in-frame ones, dropping some. The sample comprises about 100,000 clones, 75% of which are singletons, and roughly 15% rests with the top ten. Study results and limitations: In vitro confirmation showed three CMV-associated chains to be CMV antigen specific. Researchers left out some V segments, among them TRBV6-2 and TRBV6-3, as indistinguishable.

This clone was counted only a few times. Its target is unknown. The sample taken for sequencing was PBMCs. The clonotype comes from a male donor in good health and CMV-seropositive. V gene TRBV11-2 combines with J gene TRBJ1-4; TRBD1 aligns across 8 bases. This chain's CDR3 is CASSLSGQGHEKLFF. As DNA, the CDR3 is TGTGCCAGCAGCTTAAGTGGACAGGGTCATGAAAAACTGTTTTTT. The whole variable domain, filled in from reference TRBV11-2 and TRBJ1-4, reads EAGVAQSPRYKIIEKRQSVAFWCNPISGHATLYWYQQILGQGPKLLIQFQNNGVVDDSQLPKDRFSAERLKGVDSTLKIQPAKLEDSAVYLCASSLSGQGHEKLFFGSGTQLSVL.